These 27 T cell receptor beta chains share one sample of origin, sequenced in a study of blood T cell repertoires in COVID-19. Method: immunoSEQ multiplex PCR; TCRdb's copy keeps in-frame clones and lacks some. The repertoire consists of under 200,000 clones, with under 85% occurring once and the leading ten covering around 9.5%. The sample comprised peripheral blood. The source of these receptors is an elderly woman with acute or convalescent COVID-19.

The chain employs TRBV6-5 and TRBJ1-2; D is unresolved. CDR1 and CDR2 (germline): MNHEY, SVGAGI. The CDR3 totals 14 residues. Trimming removed 8 bases at V and 7 bases at J, with 20 bases between. The CDR3 DNA is TGTGCCAGCTCCTTAACTGGGTTTTCGGGTGGCTACACCTTC. Residues: CASSLTGFSGGYTF.

The V gene is TRBV4-1, the J gene TRBJ2-5, with 9 bases identical to TRBD2. V was pared by 4 bases and J by 0 bases, with 6 bases of the junction left unmatched. Germline assignment: CDR1 MGHRA and CDR2 YSYEKL. This CDR3 is built from 16 residues. The CDR3 DNA follows: TGCGCCAGCAGCCGGCCGGGACTAGCAGACCAAGAGACCCAGTACTTC. It encodes CASSRPGLADQETQYF.

This clone was seen only once. The rearrangement links TRBV24-1 to TRBJ1-2; TRBD1 matches 8 bases. The germline CDR1 and CDR2 sequences are KGHDR and SFDVKD. Germline trimming cut 7 bases from V and 4 bases from J; bases unmatched to any gene: 7. There are 14 residues in the CDR3. The CDR3 spells CATSSRDRIYGYTF. In DNA, the CDR3 is TGTGCCACCAGCTCCCGGGACAGGATCTATGGCTACACCTTC.

The chain has TRBV7-2 and TRBJ2-1; 7 bases match TRBD2. The germline gives CDR1 SGHTA, CDR2 FQGNSA. J was trimmed by 8 bases and V by 4 bases; bases with no gene match: 17. The length of the CDR3 is 17 residues. DNA of the CDR3: TGTGCCAGCAGCTCACCCCGGGGAGCGGGATTCCCCCATGAGCAGTTCTTC. Its protein is CASSSPRGAGFPHEQFF.

The chain couples TRBV9 to TRBJ1-6, with D tentatively TRBD1 (5 bases). Trimming took off 0 bases at V and 9 bases at J, with 10 bases between the two ends. The germline CDR1 and CDR2 sequences are SGDLS and YYNGEE. This CDR3 is 14 amino acids long. Written as DNA, the CDR3 is TGTGCCAGCAGCGTAGGACAGCTCCTTTCACCCCTCCACTTT. Translating it yields CASSVGQLLSPLHF. Variable domain in full (rest from reference TRBV9 and TRBJ1-6): DSGVTQTPKHLITATGQRVTLRCSPRSGDLSVYWYQQSLDQGLQFLIQYYNGEERAKGNILERFSAQQFPDLHSELNLSSLELGDSALYFCASSVGQLLSPLHFGNGTRLTVT.

This sequence joins TRBV12-2 and TRBJ1-2; the D call in the table, TRBD1, was not verified against the DNA. TRBV12-2 is a recognized pseudogene. CDR3 length: 13 amino acids. CDR3 loop: CASRSTGLLGYTF. The DNA of the CDR3 is TGTGCAAGTCGTTCTACAGGGCTTCTTGGCTACACCTTC.

J is TRBJ2-7 and V is TRBV5-1, with 8 bases identical to TRBD1. The V gene end was trimmed by 2 bases and the J gene end by 2 bases; junction bases not matched to a gene: 12. Germline V gene data show CDR1 as SGHRS and CDR2 as YFSETQ. The CDR3 extends over 17 amino acids. For the CDR3, the DNA is TGCGCCAGCAGCTTACAATACGGGACAGGTTTAGCCTACGAGCAGTACTTC. The encoded protein is CASSLQYGTGLAYEQYF.

The chain recombines TRBV7-6 with TRBJ2-7, with TRBD2 matching 10 bases. Germline values: CDR1 SGHVS, CDR2 FNYEAQ. V was clipped by 1 base and J by 7 bases; unmatched bases: 13. The CDR3 spans 17 residues. The CDR3 protein is CASSLGPRRAGGLEQYF. The CDR3 nucleotides are TGTGCCAGCAGCTTAGGACCCCGTCGAGCGGGAGGGCTAGAGCAGTACTTC.

DNA for the CDR3: TGTGCCTGGGGCGCTAGAGAGCAGTACTTC. As protein: CAWGAREQYF. The rearrangement links TRBV30 to TRBJ2-7; D not resolved. The V gene's germline CDR1 is GTSNPN and CDR2 SVGIG (reference sequence). The ends were cut back, 5 bases at V and 7 bases at J, with 9 bases in the middle. The CDR3 sequence is 10 residues long. The complete variable domain, with remaining parts taken from reference TRBV30 and TRBJ2-7, reads SQTIHQWPATLVQPVGSPLSLECTVEGTSNPNLYWYRQAAGRGLQLLFYSVGIGQISSEVPQNLSASRPQDRQFILSSKKLLLSDSGFYLCAWGAREQYFGPGTRLTVT.

The chain carries TRBV12-3 or TRBV12-4 and TRBJ1-2; a possible D gene is TRBD1 (5 bases). The CDR3 is 13 residues long. V was pared by 6 bases and J by 2 bases, with 10 bases between. The CDR3 DNA sequence: TGTGCCAGCAGGACAGACTTAAACTATGGCTACACCTTC. Protein: CASRTDLNYGYTF.

The count of this clone is one. V and J are TRBV7-9 and TRBJ2-5, with 7 bases lining up with TRBD1. Germline CDR1 reads SEHNR; CDR2 reads FQNEAQ (reference sequence). V shed 1 base, J shed 3 bases, and the junction held 11 bases outside the gene matches. The CDR3 loop spans 17 amino acids. The CDR3 DNA is TGTGCCAGCAGCTTAGGAACAGGGGCGGGCGGTGAAGAGACCCAGTACTTC. Its translation is CASSLGTGAGGEETQYF.

This chain connects TRBV30 to TRBJ1-2; D remains ambiguous. The V gene's germline CDR1 is GTSNPN and CDR2 SVGIG (reference sequence). Trimming left V 2 bases short and J 4 bases short, with 11 bases between. The CDR3 loop spans 13 amino acids. CDR3 sequence reads: CAWSLSFGYGYTF. The CDR3 nucleotides read TGTGCCTGGAGTTTGAGTTTTGGCTATGGCTACACCTTC.

CDR3 residues: CASSDRGLGYGYTF. The CDR3 region has the DNA TGTGCCAGCAGTGACAGGGGGCTAGGCTATGGCTACACCTTC. The chain employs TRBV6-4 and TRBJ1-2; 7 bases are shared with TRBD1. V was pared by 2 bases and J by 4 bases, with 4 bases of the junction left unmatched. Germline V CDR1 and CDR2: MRHNA, SNTAGT. The CDR3 has 14 residues.

The V call is TRBV7-6, the J call TRBJ2-3; 7 nucleotides agree with TRBD2. The CDR3 has 15 amino acids. Trimming took 5 bases from V and 3 from J; bases not matched to a gene: 8. Germline-derived CDR1 and CDR2 are SGHVS and FNYEAQ. As DNA, the CDR3 is TGTGCCAGCAGCCTAGGGACTATAAGAACAGATACGCAGTATTTT. It translates to CASSLGTIRTDTQYF.

V usage is TRBV3-1 (or the pseudogene TRBV3-2) and J usage is TRBJ1-1; 7 positions match TRBD1. This CDR3 is 14 amino acids long. Germline CDR1 LGHDT, CDR2 YNNKEL (reference sequence). The trim removed 4 bases at V and 4 bases at J, leaving 6 bases unmatched. The CDR3 DNA reads as TGTGCCAGCAGCCCAGGCGACAGGGCCACTGAAGCTTTCTTT. Its translation: CASSPGDRATEAFF.

The V and J genes are TRBV7-2 and TRBJ1-4; D not resolved. Germline V lookup: CDR1 SGHTA, CDR2 FQGNSA. The germline V and J ends were trimmed by 1 base and 6 bases, with 15 bases remaining between them. This CDR3 comprises 16 residues. Here the CDR3 reads CASSLVTTSSYEKLFF. In nucleotides, the CDR3 is TGTGCCAGCAGCTTAGTGACAACTAGTTCGTATGAAAAACTGTTTTTT.

V is TRBV5-1 and J is TRBJ2-1, with D possibly matching TRBD2 (7 bases). This CDR3 is 16 amino acids long. CDR1 is SGHRS, CDR2 YFSETQ, per germline. Trimming left V 4 bases short and J 5 bases short, with 19 bases between. CDR3 bases: TGCGCCAGCAGCCCGTGGGGGGGCTGGGCCGACAATGAGCAGTTCTTC. Translated: CASSPWGGWADNEQFF.

This chain links TRBV2 with TRBJ2-2; TRBD1 aligns across 10 bases. The V segment lost 5 bases and the J segment 4 bases; nucleotides outside the gene matches: 4. From germline, CDR1 is SNHLY and CDR2 FYNNEI. The CDR3 has 15 residues. CDR3 sequence: CASSRDRGVTGELFF. The CDR3 DNA reads TGTGCCAGCAGTAGGGACAGGGGAGTCACCGGGGAGCTGTTTTTT.

The rearrangement links TRBV5-4 to TRBJ2-2, with TRBD1 matching over 8 bases. V lost 2 bases and J lost 4; bases outside the gene matches: 4. CDR3 length: 15 amino acids. CDR1 and CDR2 from the germline V gene are SGHNT and YYREEE (reference sequence). CDR3 DNA sequence: TGTGCCAGCAGCTTTTCCAGGGGGCCCACCGGGGAGCTGTTTTTT. It is translated as CASSFSRGPTGELFF.

A few counts support this clone. The chain has TRBV7-9 and TRBJ1-5; maybe TRBD1 (5 bases). The V end was cut by 5 bases, the J end by 0 bases, with 11 bases between. Germline lookup yields CDR1 SEHNR and CDR2 FQNEAQ (reference sequence). This CDR3 spans 15 amino acids. The chain's CDR3 is CASSDNRNSNQPQHF. The DNA of the CDR3 is TGTGCCAGCAGCGATAACAGGAATAGCAATCAGCCCCAGCATTTT.

This rearrangement joins TRBV19 to TRBJ1-5; TRBD1 is a possible D gene (6 bases). Germline assignment: CDR1 LNHDA and CDR2 SQIVND (reference sequence). There are 18 residues in the CDR3. The V end lost 0 bases, the J end lost 0 bases, and 15 bases lay between the germline ends. This chain's CDR3 is CASSIDVGGGLSNQPQHF. The CDR3 DNA follows: TGTGCCAGTAGTATAGATGTCGGGGGGGGCCTTAGCAATCAGCCCCAGCATTTT.

This clone was detected once. The chain carries TRBV7-2 and TRBJ2-2, with 8 positions matching TRBD2. The CDR3 has 14 amino acids. The V and J ends lost 7 bases and 5 bases, in that order; junction bases with no gene match: 6. Germline V gives CDR1 SGHTA, CDR2 FQGNSA. Here the CDR3 DNA reads TGTGCCAGCACCCCACAGCGGGAGACCGGGGAGCTGTTTTTT. Translation gives CASTPQRETGELFF.

This chain links TRBV5-8 with TRBJ2-2; TRBD1 is a possible D gene (5 bases). The CDR3 is 15 residues long. Between the trimmed V and J ends, which lost 3 bases and 5 bases, there was a span of 14 bases. Germline CDR1 and CDR2: SGHTS and YDEGEE. This chain's CDR3 is CASSSVDRFTGELFF. CDR3 coding DNA: TGTGCCAGCAGCTCGGTAGACAGATTTACCGGGGAGCTGTTTTTT.

In its sample, this clone was seen a few times. J is TRBJ2-6 and V is TRBV27; D may be TRBD2 (5 bases). Germline CDR1 and CDR2: MNHEY and SMNVEV (reference sequence). The CDR3 has 16 amino acids. Trimming cost V 3 bases and J 3 bases, with 12 bases left between them. The CDR3 bases are TGTGCCAGCAGTTTTAACCGGGGAAGTGGGGCCAACGTCCTGACTTTC. Protein product: CASSFNRGSGANVLTF.

This clone was observed a single time. The CDR3 DNA follows: TGTGCCAGCAGTTTGCCAGGCGCCAATGAAAAACTGTTTTTT. This sequence encodes CASSLPGANEKLFF. The chain carries TRBV27 and TRBJ1-4; D is unresolved. The CDR3 contains 14 residues. Germline assignment: CDR1 MNHEY and CDR2 SMNVEV (reference sequence). V was trimmed by 3 bases and J by 5 bases, leaving 10 bases between them. The variable domain in full, with the rest retrieved from reference TRBV27 and TRBJ1-4, is EAQVTQNPRYLITVTGKKLTVTCSQNMNHEYMSWYRQDPGLGLRQIYYSMNVEVTDKGDVPEGYKVSRKEKRNFPLILESPSPNQTSLYFCASSLPGANEKLFFGSGTQLSVL.

J is TRBJ2-7 and V is TRBV7-9; the match to TRBD1 covers 7 bases. The J segment lost 6 bases and the V segment lost 3 bases, leaving 11 bases of the junction unmatched. The CDR3 runs to 15 residues. In germline, CDR1 is SEHNR, CDR2 FQNEAQ (reference sequence). This chain's CDR3 is CASSLGQLPYFEQYF. DNA of the CDR3: TGTGCCAGCAGCTTGGGACAGCTACCCTATTTCGAGCAGTACTTC.

The rearrangement links TRBV19 to TRBJ2-4, with D perhaps matching TRBD2 (6 bases). This CDR3 is 16 amino acids long. Trimming removed 5 bases at V and 0 bases at J, with 14 bases between. Germline V gives CDR1 LNHDA, CDR2 SQIVND (reference sequence). This chain's CDR3 is CASSLGGQVAKNIQYF. Written as DNA, the CDR3 is TGTGCCAGTAGTTTGGGAGGCCAGGTAGCCAAAAACATTCAGTACTTC. The entire variable domain, with the rest obtained from reference TRBV19 and TRBJ2-4, is as follows: DGGITQSPKYLFRKEGQNVTLSCEQNLNHDAMYWYRQDPGQGLRLIYYSQIVNDFQKGDIAEGYSVSREKKESFPLTVTSAQKNPTAFYLCASSLGGQVAKNIQYFGAGTRLSVL.